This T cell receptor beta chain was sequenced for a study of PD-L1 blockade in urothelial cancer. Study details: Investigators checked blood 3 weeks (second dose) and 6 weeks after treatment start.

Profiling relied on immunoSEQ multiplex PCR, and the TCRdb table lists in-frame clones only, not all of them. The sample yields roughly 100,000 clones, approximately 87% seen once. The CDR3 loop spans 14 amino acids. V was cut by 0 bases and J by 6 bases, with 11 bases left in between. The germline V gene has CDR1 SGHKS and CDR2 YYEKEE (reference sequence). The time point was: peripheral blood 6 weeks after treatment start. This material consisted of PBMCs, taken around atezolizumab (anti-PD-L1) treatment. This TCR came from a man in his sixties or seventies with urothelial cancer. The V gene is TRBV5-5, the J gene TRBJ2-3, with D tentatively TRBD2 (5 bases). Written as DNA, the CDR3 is TGTGCCAGCAGCTTGGACGGGATAGGGGATACGCAGTATTTT. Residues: CASSLDGIGDTQYF.